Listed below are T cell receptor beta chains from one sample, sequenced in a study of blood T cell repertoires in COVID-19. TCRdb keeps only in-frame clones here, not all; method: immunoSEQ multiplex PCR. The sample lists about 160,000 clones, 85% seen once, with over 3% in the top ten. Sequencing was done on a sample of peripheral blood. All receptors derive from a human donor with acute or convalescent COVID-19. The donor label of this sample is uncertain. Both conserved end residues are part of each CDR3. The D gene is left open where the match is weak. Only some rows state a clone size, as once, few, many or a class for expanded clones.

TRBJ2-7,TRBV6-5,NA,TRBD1,TGTGCCAGCAGTAACAGGGGTAGCGAGCAGTACTTC,CASSNRGSEQYF
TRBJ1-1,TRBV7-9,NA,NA,TGTGCCAGCAGCTTAGTAGGTACAGGGCGGATGAACACTGAAGCTTTCTTT,CASSLVGTGRMNTEAFF
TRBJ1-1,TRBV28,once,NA,TGTGCCAGCAGTTCCATCACAGGGATCACTGAAGCTTTCTTT,CASSSITGITEAFF
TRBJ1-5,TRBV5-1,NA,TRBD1,TGCGCCAGCAGCTTAACAGGGGAAAGCAATCAGCCCCAGCATTTT,CASSLTGESNQPQHF
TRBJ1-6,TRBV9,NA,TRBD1,TGTGCCAGCAGCGCCGCCGGGACAGCGGCTTCACCCCCCCACTTT,CASSAAGTAASPPHF
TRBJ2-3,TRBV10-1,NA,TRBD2,TGCGCCAGCAGTGGAGGGGCTAGCGGGGGGAACACAGATACGCAGTATTTT,CASSGGASGGNTDTQYF
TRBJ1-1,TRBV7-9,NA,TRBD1,TGTGCCAGCAGCCGTACTGGACAGGGATGGGGAGGCACTGAAGCTTTCTTT,CASSRTGQGWGGTEAFF
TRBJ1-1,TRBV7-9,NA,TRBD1,TGTGCCAGCAGCCACAGGGGTTCGTCTATCGGGGCTTTCTTT,CASSHRGSSIGAFF
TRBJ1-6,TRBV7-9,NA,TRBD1,TGTGCCAGCAGCCCACTCCAGGGGGGCTCCTATAATTCACCCCTCCACTTT,CASSPLQGGSYNSPLHF
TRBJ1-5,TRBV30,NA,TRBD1,TGTGCCGGCTCGGGACAGGGCAACAATCAGCCCCAGCATTTT,CAGSGQGNNQPQHF
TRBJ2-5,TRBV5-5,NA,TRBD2,TGTGCCAGCAGCGAAGGACTAGCGGGGACTCGCGAGACCCAGTACTTC,CASSEGLAGTRETQYF
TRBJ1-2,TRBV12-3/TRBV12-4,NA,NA,TGTGCCAGCAGTTTGTCAAGAGGGCATGGCTACACCTTC,CASSLSRGHGYTF
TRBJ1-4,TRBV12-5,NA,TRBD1,TGTGCTAGTGGTTTGCCTCGGACAGGGGGCTTAGAACTGTTTTTT,CASGLPRTGGLELFF
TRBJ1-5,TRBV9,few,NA,TGTGCCAGCAGCGTCCCGCCCCGGAAGCGGCCCCAGCATTTT,CASSVPPRKRPQHF
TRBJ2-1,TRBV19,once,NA,TGTGCCAGTACCCCCGACAGACTCTCCTACAATGAGCAGTTCTTC,CASTPDRLSYNEQFF
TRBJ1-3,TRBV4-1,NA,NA,TGCGCCAGCAGCCAAGCCCCACGCCCGAGGGGGGGTGCTGGAAACACCATATATTTT,CASSQAPRPRGGAGNTIYF
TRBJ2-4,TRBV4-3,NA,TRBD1,TGCGCCAGCAGCCAGAAACTACAGGGGCAAGCCGGCATTCAGTACTTC,CASSQKLQGQAGIQYF
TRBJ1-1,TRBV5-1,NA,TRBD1,TGCGCCAGCAGGGACAGGGGGAATGAAGCTTTCTTT,CASRDRGNEAFF
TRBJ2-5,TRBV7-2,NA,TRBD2,TGTGCCAGCAGCTGGGCCTCGGGGGGGGAGACCCAGTACTTC,CASSWASGGETQYF
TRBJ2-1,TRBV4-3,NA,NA,TGCGCCAGCAGCCAAGACGCGGGGGCTGCCTACAATGAGCAGTTCTTC,CASSQDAGAAYNEQFF
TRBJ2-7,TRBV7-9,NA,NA,TGTGCCAGCAGCTCCCACTTGGAGGCGGTGCAGTACTTC,CASSSHLEAVQYF
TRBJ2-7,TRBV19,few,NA,TGTGCCAGTAGTGTCTCCGACAGTTCCTACGAGCAGTACTTC,CASSVSDSSYEQYF
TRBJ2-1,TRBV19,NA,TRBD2,TGTGCCACCCTCTCGGTGGGCGGGGGGGACAATGAGCAGTTCTTC,CATLSVGGGDNEQFF
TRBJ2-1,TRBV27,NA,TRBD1,TGTGCCAGCAGTCGACAGGGAAACAATGAGCAGTTCTTC,CASSRQGNNEQFF
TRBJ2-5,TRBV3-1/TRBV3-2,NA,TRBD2,TGTGCCAGCAGCCAAGCCCCCGCTAGCGGGGAAGAGACCCAGTACTTC,CASSQAPASGEETQYF
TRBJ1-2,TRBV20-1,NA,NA,TGCAGTGCTAGTCGCGAAGTCTATGGCTACACCTTC,CSASREVYGYTF
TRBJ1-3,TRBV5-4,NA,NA,TGTGCCAGCAGCCAAGGAGCGTCTGGAAACACCATATATTTT,CASSQGASGNTIYF